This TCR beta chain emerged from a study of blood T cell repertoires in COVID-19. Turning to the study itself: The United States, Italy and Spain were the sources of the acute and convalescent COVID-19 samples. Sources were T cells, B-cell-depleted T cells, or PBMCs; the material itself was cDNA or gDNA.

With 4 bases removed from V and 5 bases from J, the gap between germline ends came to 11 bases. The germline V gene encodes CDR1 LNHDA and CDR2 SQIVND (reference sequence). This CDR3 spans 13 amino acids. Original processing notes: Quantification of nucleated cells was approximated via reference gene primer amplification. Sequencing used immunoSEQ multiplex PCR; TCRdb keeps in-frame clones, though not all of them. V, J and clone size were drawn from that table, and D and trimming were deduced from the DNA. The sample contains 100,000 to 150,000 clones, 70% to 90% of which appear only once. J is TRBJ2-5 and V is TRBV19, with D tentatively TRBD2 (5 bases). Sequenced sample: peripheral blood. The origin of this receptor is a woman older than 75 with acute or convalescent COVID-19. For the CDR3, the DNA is TGTGCCAGTAGTACGACTAAAGCGGAGACCCAGTACTTC. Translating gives CASSTTKAETQYF.